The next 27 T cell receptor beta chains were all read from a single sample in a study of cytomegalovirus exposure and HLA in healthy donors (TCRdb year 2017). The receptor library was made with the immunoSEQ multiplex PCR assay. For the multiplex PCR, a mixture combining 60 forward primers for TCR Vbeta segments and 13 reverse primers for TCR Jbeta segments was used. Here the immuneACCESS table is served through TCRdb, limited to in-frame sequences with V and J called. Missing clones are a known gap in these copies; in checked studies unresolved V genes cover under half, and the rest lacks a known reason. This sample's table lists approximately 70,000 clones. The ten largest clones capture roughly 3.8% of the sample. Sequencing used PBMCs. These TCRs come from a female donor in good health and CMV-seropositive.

The CDR3 DNA reads TGCGCCAGCAGCCAAGTCGCGGGCGGAGTCACGCAGTATTTT. This encodes CASSQVAGGVTQYF. V is TRBV4-1 and J is TRBJ2-3; tentative D call: TRBD2 (5 bases). Germline V gene sequence: CDR1 MGHRA, CDR2 YSYEKL. V was pared by 1 base and J by 9 bases, with 14 bases between. The CDR3 has 14 residues.

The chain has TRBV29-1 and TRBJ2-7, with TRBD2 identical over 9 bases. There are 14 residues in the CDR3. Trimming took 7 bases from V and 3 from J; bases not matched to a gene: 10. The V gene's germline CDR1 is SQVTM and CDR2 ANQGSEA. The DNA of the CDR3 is TGCAGCGAATCTGGCTGGCGGGGGGGCTACGAGCAGTACTTC. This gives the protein CSESGWRGGYEQYF.

CDR3 sequence reads: CASSLAGDEQFF. Written as DNA, the CDR3 is TGTGCCAGCAGCTTAGCCGGGGATGAGCAGTTCTTC. This sequence joins TRBV11-2 and TRBJ2-1; D is possibly TRBD2 (5 bases). In germline, CDR1 is SGHAT, CDR2 FQNNGV. The CDR3 loop spans 12 amino acids. V was pared by 1 base and J by 8 bases, with 6 bases between.

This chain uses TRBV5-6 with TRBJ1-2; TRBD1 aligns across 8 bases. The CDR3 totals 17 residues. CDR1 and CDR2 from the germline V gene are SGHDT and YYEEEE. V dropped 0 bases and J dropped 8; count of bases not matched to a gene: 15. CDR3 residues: CASSLGLYRPGGTGYTF. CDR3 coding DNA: TGTGCCAGCAGCTTGGGCCTGTACCGTCCAGGGGGCACAGGCTACACCTTC.

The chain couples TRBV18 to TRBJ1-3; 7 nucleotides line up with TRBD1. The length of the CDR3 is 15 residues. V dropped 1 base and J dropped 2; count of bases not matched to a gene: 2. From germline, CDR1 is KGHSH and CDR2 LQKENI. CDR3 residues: CASSPQGATGNTIYF. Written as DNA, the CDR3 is TGTGCCAGCTCACCACAGGGGGCAACTGGAAACACCATATATTTT.

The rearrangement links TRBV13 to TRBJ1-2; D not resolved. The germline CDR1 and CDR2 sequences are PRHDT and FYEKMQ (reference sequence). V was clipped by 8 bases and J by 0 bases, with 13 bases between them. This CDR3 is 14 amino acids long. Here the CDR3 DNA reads TGTGCCAGCCACCGGGGAGAAACTAACTATGGCTACACCTTC. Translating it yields CASHRGETNYGYTF.

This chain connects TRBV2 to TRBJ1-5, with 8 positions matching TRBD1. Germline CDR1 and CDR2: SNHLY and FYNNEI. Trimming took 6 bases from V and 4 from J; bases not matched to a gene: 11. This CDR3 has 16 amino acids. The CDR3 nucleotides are TGTGCCAGCAGCCTTTCGGGGACAGGTTTTAATCAGCCCCAGCATTTT. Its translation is CASSLSGTGFNQPQHF.

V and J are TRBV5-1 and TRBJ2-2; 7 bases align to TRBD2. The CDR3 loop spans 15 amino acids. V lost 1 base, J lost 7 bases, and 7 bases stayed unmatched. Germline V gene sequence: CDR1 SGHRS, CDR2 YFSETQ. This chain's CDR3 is CASSLIERGSGELFF. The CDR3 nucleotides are TGCGCCAGCAGCTTGATAGAGCGGGGAAGCGGGGAGCTGTTTTTT. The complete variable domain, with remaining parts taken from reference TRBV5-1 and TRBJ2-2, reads KAGVTQTPRYLIKTRGQQVTLSCSPISGHRSVSWYQQTPGQGLQFLFEYFSETQRNKGNFPGRFSGRQFSNSRSEMNVSTLELGDSALYLCASSLIERGSGELFFGEGSRLTVL.

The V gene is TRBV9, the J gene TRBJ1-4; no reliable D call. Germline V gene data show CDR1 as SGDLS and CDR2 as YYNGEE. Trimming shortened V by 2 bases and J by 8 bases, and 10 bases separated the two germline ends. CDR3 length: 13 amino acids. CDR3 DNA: TGTGCCAGCAGCGTTAGGCCCGGGGAAAAACTGTTTTTT. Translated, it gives CASSVRPGEKLFF.

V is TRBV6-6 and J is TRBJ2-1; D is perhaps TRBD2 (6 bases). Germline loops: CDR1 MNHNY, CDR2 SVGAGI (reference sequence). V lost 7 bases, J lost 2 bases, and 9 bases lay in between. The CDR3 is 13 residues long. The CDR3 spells CASMASAYNEQFF. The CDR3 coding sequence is TGTGCCAGCATGGCTAGCGCCTACAATGAGCAGTTCTTC.

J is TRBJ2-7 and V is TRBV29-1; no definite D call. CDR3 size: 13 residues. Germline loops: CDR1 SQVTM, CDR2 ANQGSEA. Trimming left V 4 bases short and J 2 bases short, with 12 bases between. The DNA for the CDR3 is TGCAGCGTTGGGTCTCTGAGCGCCTACGAGCAGTACTTC. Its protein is CSVGSLSAYEQYF.

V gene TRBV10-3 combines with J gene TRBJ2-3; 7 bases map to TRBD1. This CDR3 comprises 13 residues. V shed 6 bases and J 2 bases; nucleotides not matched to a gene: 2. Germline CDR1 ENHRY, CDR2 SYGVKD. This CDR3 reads CAISGTATDTQYF. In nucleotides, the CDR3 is TGTGCCATCAGCGGGACAGCCACAGATACGCAGTATTTT.

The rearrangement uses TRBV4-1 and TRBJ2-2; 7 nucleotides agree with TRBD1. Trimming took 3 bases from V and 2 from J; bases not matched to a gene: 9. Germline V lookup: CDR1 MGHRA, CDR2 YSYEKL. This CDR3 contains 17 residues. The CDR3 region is CASSHRIDRVNTGELFF. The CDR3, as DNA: TGCGCCAGCAGCCATAGAATTGACAGGGTAAACACCGGGGAGCTGTTTTTT.

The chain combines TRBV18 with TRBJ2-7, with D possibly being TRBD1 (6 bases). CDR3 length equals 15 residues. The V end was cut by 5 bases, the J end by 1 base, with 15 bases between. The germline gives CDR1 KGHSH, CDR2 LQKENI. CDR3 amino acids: CASSAPTGTSYEQYF. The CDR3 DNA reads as TGTGCCAGCTCAGCTCCTACAGGGACGTCCTACGAGCAGTACTTC.

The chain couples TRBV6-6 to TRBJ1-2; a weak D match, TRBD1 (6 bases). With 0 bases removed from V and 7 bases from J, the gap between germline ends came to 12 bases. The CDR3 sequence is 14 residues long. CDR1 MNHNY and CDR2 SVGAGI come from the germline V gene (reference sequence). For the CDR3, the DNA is TGTGCCAGCAGTTACTCACTGCAGGGGTTTGGCTACACCTTC. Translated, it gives CASSYSLQGFGYTF.

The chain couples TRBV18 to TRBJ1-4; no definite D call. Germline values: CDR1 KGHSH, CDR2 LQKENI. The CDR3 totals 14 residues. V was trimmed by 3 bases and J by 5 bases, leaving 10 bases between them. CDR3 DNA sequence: TGTGCCAGCTCACCGTACCAGTTAAATGAAAAACTGTTTTTT. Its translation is CASSPYQLNEKLFF.

The CDR3 coding sequence is TGTGCCAGCAGCTCAGCGCAGGGGTGGACTGAAGCTTTCTTT. This codes for CASSSAQGWTEAFF. The genes are TRBV7-9 and TRBJ1-1, with D perhaps TRBD1 (6 bases). The germline CDR1 and CDR2 sequences are SEHNR and FQNEAQ (reference sequence). The CDR3 runs to 14 residues. V lost 4 bases, J lost 5 bases, and 14 bases lay in between.

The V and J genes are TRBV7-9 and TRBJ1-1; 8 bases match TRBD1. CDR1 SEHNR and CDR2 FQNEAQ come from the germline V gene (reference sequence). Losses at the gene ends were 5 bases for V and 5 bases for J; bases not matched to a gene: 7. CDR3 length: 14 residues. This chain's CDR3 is CASSPTGERTEAFF. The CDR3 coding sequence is TGTGCCAGCAGCCCGACAGGGGAAAGGACTGAAGCTTTCTTT.

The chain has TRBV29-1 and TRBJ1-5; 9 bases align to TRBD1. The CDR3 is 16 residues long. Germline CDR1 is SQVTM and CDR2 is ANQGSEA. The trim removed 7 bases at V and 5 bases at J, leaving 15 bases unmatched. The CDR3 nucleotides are TGCAGCGCCAAAATCCCCGGGACAGGGAACCATCAGCCCCAGCATTTT. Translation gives CSAKIPGTGNHQPQHF.

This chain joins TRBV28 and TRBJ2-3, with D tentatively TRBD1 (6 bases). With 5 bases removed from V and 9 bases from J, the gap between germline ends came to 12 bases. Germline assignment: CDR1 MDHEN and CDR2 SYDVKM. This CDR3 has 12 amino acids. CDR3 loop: CASSINRDTQYF. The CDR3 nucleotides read TGTGCCAGCAGTATTAACAGGGACACGCAGTATTTT.

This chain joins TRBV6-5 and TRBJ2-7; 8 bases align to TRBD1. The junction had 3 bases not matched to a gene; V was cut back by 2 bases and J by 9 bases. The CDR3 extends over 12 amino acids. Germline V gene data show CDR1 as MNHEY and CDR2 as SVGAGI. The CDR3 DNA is TGTGCCAGCAGTTACGAGACAGGGGTGCAGTACTTC. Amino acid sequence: CASSYETGVQYF.

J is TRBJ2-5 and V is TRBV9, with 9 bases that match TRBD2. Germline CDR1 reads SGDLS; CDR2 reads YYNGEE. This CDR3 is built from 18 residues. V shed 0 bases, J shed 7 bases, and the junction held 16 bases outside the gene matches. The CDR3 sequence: CASSVALIEGLSGGTQYF. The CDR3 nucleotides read TGTGCCAGCAGCGTAGCGCTGATTGAGGGACTTAGCGGGGGGACCCAGTACTTC.

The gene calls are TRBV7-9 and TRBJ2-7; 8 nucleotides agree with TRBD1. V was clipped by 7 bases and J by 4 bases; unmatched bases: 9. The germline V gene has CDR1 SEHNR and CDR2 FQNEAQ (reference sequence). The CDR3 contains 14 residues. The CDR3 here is CASIFGQGIYEQYF. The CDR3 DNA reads TGTGCCAGCATTTTCGGACAGGGAATATACGAGCAGTACTTC. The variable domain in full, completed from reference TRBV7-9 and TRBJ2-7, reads DTGVSQNPRHKITKRGQNVTFRCDPISEHNRLYWYRQTLGQGPEFLTYFQNEAQLEKSRLLSDRFSAERPKGSFSTLEIQRTEQGDSAMYLCASIFGQGIYEQYFGPGTRLTVT.

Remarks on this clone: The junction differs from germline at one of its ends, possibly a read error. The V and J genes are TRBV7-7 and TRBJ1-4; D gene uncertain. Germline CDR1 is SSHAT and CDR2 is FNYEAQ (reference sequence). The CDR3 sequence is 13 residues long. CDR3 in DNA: TGTGCTAGCAGCCTCGGGAGGGCCGAAAAACTGTTTTTT. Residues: CASSLGRAEKLFF.

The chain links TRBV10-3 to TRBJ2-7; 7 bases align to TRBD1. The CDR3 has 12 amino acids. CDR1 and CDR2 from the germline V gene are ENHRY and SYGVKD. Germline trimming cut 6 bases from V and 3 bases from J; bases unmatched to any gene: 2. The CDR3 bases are TGTGCCATCAGCTGGACAGGCTACGAGCAGTACTTC. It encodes CAISWTGYEQYF.

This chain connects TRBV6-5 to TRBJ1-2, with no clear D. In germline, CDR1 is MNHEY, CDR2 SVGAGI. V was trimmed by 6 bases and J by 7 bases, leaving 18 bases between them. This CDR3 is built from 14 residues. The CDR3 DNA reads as TGTGCCAGCAGCCCCCGGACCGAGCGGACTGGCTACACCTTC. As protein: CASSPRTERTGYTF.

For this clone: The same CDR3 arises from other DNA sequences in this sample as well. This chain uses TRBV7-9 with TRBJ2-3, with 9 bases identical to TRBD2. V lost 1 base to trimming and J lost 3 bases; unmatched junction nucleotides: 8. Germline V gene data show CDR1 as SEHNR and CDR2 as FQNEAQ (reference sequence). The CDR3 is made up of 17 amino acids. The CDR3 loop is CASSLGLAGGRTDTQYF. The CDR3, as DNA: TGTGCCAGCAGCTTAGGATTGGCGGGGGGGCGGACAGATACGCAGTATTTT.